This TCR beta chain is from a study of T cell changes during pregnancy in multiple sclerosis. CDR3 size: 13 residues. V lost 4 bases to trimming and J lost 5 bases, with 9 bases between them. The germline CDR1 and CDR2 sequences are SNHLY and FYNNEI. Clones were read by immunoSEQ multiplex PCR, and TCRdb kept only the in-frame ones, dropping some. This table holds 85,000 to 100,000 clones, 80% to 95% found once. This chain uses TRBV2 with TRBJ1-5; perhaps TRBD1 as D (5 bases). The sample was peripheral blood, taken in the first trimester of pregnancy. The receptor comes from a female donor with multiple sclerosis, enrolled in a pregnancy study. The CDR3 DNA sequence: TGTGCCAGCAGTGTTCAGGGATATCAGCCCCAGCATTTT. Translating it yields CASSVQGYQPQHF.